Listed below are T cell receptor beta chains from one sample, sequenced in a study of immune evolution from preneoplasia to lung adenocarcinoma. TCRdb's table, derived via immunoSEQ multiplex PCR, lists solely in-frame clones and lacks some. Among over 7,000 clones, 80% were seen once, and the ten largest hold less than 9.5%. Sequences were obtained from FFPE adjacent normal lung tissue. The origin of the receptors is a person aged 65-85 years with lung adenocarcinoma. Both conserved end residues are trimmed from each CDR3. Each record gives: J gene, V gene, CDR3 protein.

j_gene: TRBJ2-2
v_gene: TRBV6-4
CDR3aa: ASSDSDTGELF

j_gene: TRBJ1-5
v_gene: TRBV29-1
CDR3aa: SVVPTGYNQPQH

j_gene: TRBJ2-2
v_gene: TRBV11-2
CDR3aa: ASRKKQGALVVSGELF

j_gene: TRBJ1-4
v_gene: TRBV2
CDR3aa: ASEQGTNEKLF

j_gene: TRBJ1-2
v_gene: TRBV6-1
CDR3aa: ASSDRVTVGYT

j_gene: TRBJ1-6
v_gene: TRBV7-9
CDR3aa: ASSLGGQGGSPLH

j_gene: TRBJ2-1
v_gene: TRBV27
CDR3aa: ASSQTRLARTTYNEQF

j_gene: TRBJ2-7
v_gene: TRBV28
CDR3aa: ASSLPGGEQY

j_gene: TRBJ2-7
v_gene: TRBV7-8
CDR3aa: ASSLVGMPRPYEQY

j_gene: TRBJ1-4
v_gene: TRBV28
CDR3aa: ASSFLHRDEKLF

j_gene: TRBJ2-7
v_gene: TRBV10-1
CDR3aa: ASSWECKI

j_gene: TRBJ2-3
v_gene: TRBV9
CDR3aa: ASSYGTASTDTQY

j_gene: TRBJ1-5
v_gene: TRBV6-1
CDR3aa: ASSEAGADQPQH

j_gene: TRBJ1-1
v_gene: TRBV10-3
CDR3aa: ATTRDGNTEAF

j_gene: TRBJ2-3
v_gene: TRBV30
CDR3aa: AWSGTSSSTDTQY

j_gene: TRBJ2-7
v_gene: TRBV28
CDR3aa: ASSFPPRSEQY

j_gene: TRBJ2-5
v_gene: TRBV2
CDR3aa: ASHSGQETQY

j_gene: TRBJ2-5
v_gene: TRBV20-1
CDR3aa: SANKVETQY

j_gene: TRBJ2-7
v_gene: TRBV29-1
CDR3aa: SVRGGTPEQY

j_gene: TRBJ1-3
v_gene: TRBV9
CDR3aa: ASSGGTDAGNTIY

j_gene: TRBJ1-4
v_gene: TRBV19
CDR3aa: ASSPGTREKLF